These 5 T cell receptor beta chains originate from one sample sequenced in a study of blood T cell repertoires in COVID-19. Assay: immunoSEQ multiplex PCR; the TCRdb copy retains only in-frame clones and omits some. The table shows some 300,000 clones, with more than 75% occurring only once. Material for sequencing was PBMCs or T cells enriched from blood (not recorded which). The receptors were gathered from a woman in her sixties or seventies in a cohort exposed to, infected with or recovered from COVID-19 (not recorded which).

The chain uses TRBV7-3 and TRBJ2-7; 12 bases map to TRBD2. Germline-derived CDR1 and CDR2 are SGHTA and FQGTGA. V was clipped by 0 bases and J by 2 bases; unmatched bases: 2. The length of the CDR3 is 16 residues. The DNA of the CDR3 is TGTGCCAGCAGCTTAACGCTAGCGGGAGGGCCCTACGAGCAGTACTTC. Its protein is CASSLTLAGGPYEQYF.

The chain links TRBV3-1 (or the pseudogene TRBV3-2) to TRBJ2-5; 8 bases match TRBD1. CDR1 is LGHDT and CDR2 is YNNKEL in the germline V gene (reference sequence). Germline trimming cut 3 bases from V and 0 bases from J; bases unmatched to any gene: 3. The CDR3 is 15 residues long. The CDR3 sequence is CASSHRQGNQETQYF. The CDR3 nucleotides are TGTGCCAGCAGCCATCGACAGGGGAACCAAGAGACCCAGTACTTC.

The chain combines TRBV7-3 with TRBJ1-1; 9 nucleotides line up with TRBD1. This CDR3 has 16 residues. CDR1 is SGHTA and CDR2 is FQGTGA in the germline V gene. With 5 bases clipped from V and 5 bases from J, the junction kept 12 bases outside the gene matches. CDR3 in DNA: TGTGCCAGCAGCCCAGGACAGGGGCCTCAGGGAACTGAAGCTTTCTTT. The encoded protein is CASSPGQGPQGTEAFF.

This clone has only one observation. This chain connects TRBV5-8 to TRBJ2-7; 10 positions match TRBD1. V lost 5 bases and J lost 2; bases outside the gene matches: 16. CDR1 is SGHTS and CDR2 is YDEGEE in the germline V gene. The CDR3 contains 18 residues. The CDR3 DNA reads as TGTGCCAGCAGTACCGGGACGACAGGGGGCCTGGTGACCTACGAGCAGTACTTC. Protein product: CASSTGTTGGLVTYEQYF. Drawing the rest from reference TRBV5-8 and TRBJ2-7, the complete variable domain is EAGVTQSPTHLIKTRGQQATLRCSPISGHTSVYWYQQALGLGLQFLLWYDEGEERNRGNFPPRFSGRQFPNYSSELNVNALELEDSALYLCASSTGTTGGLVTYEQYFGPGTRLTVT.

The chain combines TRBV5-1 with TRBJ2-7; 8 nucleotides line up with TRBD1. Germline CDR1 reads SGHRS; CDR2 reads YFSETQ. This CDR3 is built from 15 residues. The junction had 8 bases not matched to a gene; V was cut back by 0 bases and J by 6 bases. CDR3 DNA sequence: TGCGCCAGCAGCTTGGAAGCAGGGGGCGGGTTCGAGCAGTACTTC. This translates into CASSLEAGGGFEQYF.